One and the same sample provided the 16 T cell receptor beta chains below, sequenced in a study of beta chain features in type 1 diabetes. Since all of the isolated RNA was reverse transcribed, expressed TCRB transcripts were what got sequenced. Only in-frame clones appear in the TCRdb table, and some are missing; sequencing was by immunoSEQ multiplex PCR. The data hold roughly 400,000 clones, with more than 12% observed a single time. Sequencing was carried out using naive CD4+ T cells from blood. The source of these receptors is a woman aged 18-29 years in good health.

On this clone itself: Other DNA sequences of this sample code for an identical CDR3. This chain joins TRBV15 and TRBJ2-3; no firm D call. The germline V and J ends were trimmed by 1 base and 0 bases, with 11 bases remaining between them. The CDR3 runs to 16 residues. Per germline, CDR1 LNHNV and CDR2 YYDKDF (reference sequence). CDR3 amino acids: CATSRGAPISTDTQYF. In nucleotides, the CDR3 is TGTGCCACCAGCAGAGGGGCGCCGATAAGCACAGATACGCAGTATTTT.

CDR3 DNA sequence: TGTGCCAGCAGTGGACAGGGGGCAGAGACCCAGTACTTC. Protein: CASSGQGAETQYF. The chain recombines TRBV2 with TRBJ2-5; 10 bases map to TRBD1. The germline V gene encodes CDR1 SNHLY and CDR2 FYNNEI. CDR3 length equals 13 residues. Unmatched junction bases numbered 0, after V lost 4 bases and J lost 4 bases.

V and J are TRBV4-2 and TRBJ2-7, with no clear D. Trimming stripped 0 bases from V and 6 bases from J, with 12 bases between. Germline CDR1 is LGHNA and CDR2 is YNFKEQ. The CDR3 length is 14 residues. The CDR3 DNA reads TGTGCCAGCAGCCAAGAACTACGTGTGGGCGAGCAGTACTTC. Protein sequence: CASSQELRVGEQYF.

This clone was observed a handful of times. The chain uses TRBV4-1 and TRBJ1-1; D call uncertain. Trimming took off 1 base at V and 0 bases at J, with 6 bases between the two ends. The germline CDR1 and CDR2 sequences are MGHRA and YSYEKL. This CDR3 is built from 14 residues. The DNA for the CDR3 is TGCGCCAGCAGCCAAGGCAGAATGAACACTGAAGCTTTCTTT. The encoded protein is CASSQGRMNTEAFF.

V and J are TRBV28 and TRBJ1-5; no definite D call. The CDR3 has 13 amino acids. V was shortened by 8 bases and J by 2 bases, with 10 bases between the two germline ends. CDR1 is MDHEN and CDR2 is SYDVKM in the germline V gene. CDR3 in DNA: TGTGCCAGCCGTTACCAGGGCAATCAGCCCCAGCATTTT. As protein: CASRYQGNQPQHF.

The rearrangement joins TRBV18 to TRBJ2-1; 8 positions agree with TRBD2. There are 15 residues in the CDR3. Germline CDR1 and CDR2: KGHSH and LQKENI. The trim removed 3 bases at V and 1 base at J, leaving 2 bases unmatched. The CDR3 region is CASSPSGTSYNEQFF. The CDR3 DNA reads as TGTGCCAGCTCACCTAGCGGGACGTCCTACAATGAGCAGTTCTTC.

This clone came up a few times. The rearrangement links TRBV4-3 to TRBJ1-1; no clear D. The germline V and J ends were trimmed by 1 base and 7 bases, with 13 bases remaining between them. The CDR3 consists of 14 residues. Germline V gene lookup returns CDR1 LGHNA and CDR2 YSLEER. CDR3 in amino acids: CASSQGPPGVEAFF. CDR3 nucleotides: TGCGCCAGCAGCCAAGGGCCGCCCGGGGTTGAAGCTTTCTTT.

This clone was seen a few times. The chain couples TRBV4-3 to TRBJ1-2; 10 bases fit TRBD1. CDR3 size: 15 residues. V shed 3 bases and J 8 bases; nucleotides not matched to a gene: 9. Germline V CDR1 and CDR2: LGHNA, YSLEER. The CDR3 DNA sequence: TGCGCCAGCAGCCACGCCGGGACAGGGGCTAACGGCTACACCTTC. Its protein is CASSHAGTGANGYTF.

CDR3 sequence (DNA): TGTGCCAGCAGTTTGACTAAGGCGAGCTCCTACGAGCAGTACTTC. Amino acid sequence: CASSLTKASSYEQYF. V is TRBV28 and J is TRBJ2-7, with TRBD2 as a possible D gene (5 bases). This CDR3 comprises 15 residues. V was shortened by 3 bases and J by 0 bases, with 12 bases between the two germline ends. Germline CDR1 MDHEN, CDR2 SYDVKM.

The chain links TRBV28 to TRBJ2-7; D unclear. The CDR3 has 12 residues. V was cut by 5 bases and J by 2 bases, with 7 bases left in between. The germline gives CDR1 MDHEN, CDR2 SYDVKM. CDR3 residues: CASSISAYEQYF. The CDR3 DNA reads as TGTGCCAGCAGTATTTCCGCCTACGAGCAGTACTTC.

V and J are TRBV6-5 and TRBJ2-7; TRBD2 matches at 9 bases. V lost 7 bases and J lost 3; bases outside the gene matches: 7. The CDR3 loop spans 14 amino acids. Germline loops: CDR1 MNHEY, CDR2 SVGAGI. The chain's CDR3 is CASTPSGRLYEQYF. In DNA, the CDR3 is TGTGCCAGCACCCCCAGCGGGAGGCTCTACGAGCAGTACTTC.

This rearrangement joins TRBV7-2 to TRBJ2-3; TRBD2 aligns across 9 bases. Germline V gene data show CDR1 as SGHTA and CDR2 as FQGNSA. This CDR3 is 15 amino acids long. After removal of 5 bases from V and 5 bases from J, the junction contained 8 bases not matched to a gene. This chain's CDR3 is CASSLLAGQGDTQYF. For the CDR3, the DNA is TGTGCCAGCAGCCTCCTAGCGGGGCAAGGAGATACGCAGTATTTT.

This clone was seen only a few times. The rearrangement links TRBV5-1 to TRBJ2-7; 8 nucleotides align to TRBD2. The junction had 15 bases not matched to a gene; V was cut back by 4 bases and J by 6 bases. CDR1 and CDR2 from the germline V gene are SGHRS and YFSETQ. The CDR3 runs 16 residues. CDR3 in amino acids: CASSRGVSGRAIEQYF. The CDR3 coding sequence is TGCGCCAGCAGCAGGGGGGTATCCGGGAGGGCCATCGAGCAGTACTTC. The full variable domain, in which reference TRBV5-1 and TRBJ2-7 provide the parts outside the CDR3, is KAGVTQTPRYLIKTRGQQVTLSCSPISGHRSVSWYQQTPGQGLQFLFEYFSETQRNKGNFPGRFSGRQFSNSRSEMNVSTLELGDSALYLCASSRGVSGRAIEQYFGPGTRLTVT.

This clone was picked up a small number of times. The chain employs TRBV29-1 and TRBJ2-1; 7 bases align to TRBD2. CDR3 length: 14 amino acids. Unmatched junction bases numbered 8, after V lost 2 bases and J lost 7 bases. Germline-derived CDR1 and CDR2 are SQVTM and ANQGSEA. The CDR3, as DNA: TGCAGCGTTGAACTTGGCGGGAGAATTAATGAGCAGTTCTTC. Protein product: CSVELGGRINEQFF.

This clone was observed a few times. The rearrangement links TRBV10-1 to TRBJ2-2; TRBD2 might be the D (6 bases). Germline values: CDR1 WNHNN, CDR2 SYGVQD (reference sequence). The germline V and J ends were trimmed by 8 bases and 0 bases, with 13 bases remaining between them. The CDR3 spans 15 residues. The CDR3 DNA reads as TGCGCCAGCTCCGGGAGTTTACCGAACACCGGGGAGCTGTTTTTT. The encoded protein is CASSGSLPNTGELFF.

In this sample, this clone turned up a few times. The chain employs TRBV9 and TRBJ2-1, with a tentative D call TRBD2 (6 bases). In germline, CDR1 is SGDLS, CDR2 YYNGEE. Trimming took 0 bases from V and 0 from J, leaving 7 bases between them. CDR3 size: 15 residues. CDR3 sequence reads: CASSVVTSSYNEQFF. The CDR3 nucleotides are TGTGCCAGCAGCGTAGTGACTAGCTCCTACAATGAGCAGTTCTTC.